These 8 T cell receptor beta chains came from one sample sequenced in a study of vaccination effects on CD4 cells after COVID-19. Some clones are missing from TCRdb's copy, which holds only in-frame ones; the method was immunoSEQ multiplex PCR. The sample yields approximately 40,000 clones, less than 85% seen once. A roughly 11-day culture period preceded the isolation of CD4+ T cells. A positive SARS-CoV-2 PCR test fell between March and December 2020. Each participant was administered two doses of either the BNT162b2 or the mRNA-1273 vaccine. These receptors lack a known antigen. The sequenced sample was CD4+ T cells from PBMCs cultured without peptide, obtained after COVID-19 vaccination. Receptor source: a human donor who had a prior SARS-CoV-2 infection.

This chain connects TRBV19 to TRBJ2-7, with D perhaps TRBD1 or TRBD2 (5 bases each). V was clipped by 6 bases and J by 2 bases, with 11 bases between them. Germline values: CDR1 LNHDA, CDR2 SQIVND (reference sequence). The CDR3 is made up of 13 amino acids. CDR3 amino acids: CASSGTITYEQYF. CDR3 DNA sequence: TGTGCCAGTAGCGGGACGATAACCTACGAGCAGTACTTC.

The chain couples TRBV5-1 to TRBJ1-4; tentatively, D is TRBD1 (5 bases). The CDR3 loop spans 15 amino acids. Between the trimmed V and J ends, which lost 4 bases and 3 bases, there was a span of 13 bases. Germline V lookup: CDR1 SGHRS, CDR2 YFSETQ. The CDR3 DNA follows: TGCGCCAGCAGCCGGGGCACAACTTCTAATGAAAAACTGTTTTTT. This gives the protein CASSRGTTSNEKLFF.

The J gene is TRBJ2-1, the V gene TRBV5-8; a weak D match, TRBD1 (5 bases). Germline V gene lookup returns CDR1 SGHTS and CDR2 YDEGEE. CDR3 length: 13 residues. V dropped 0 bases and J dropped 15 bases, with 16 bases sitting between them. CDR3 nucleotides: TGTGCCAGCAGCTTGGTGCTCAACAGGATAGGGTTCTTC. It specifies CASSLVLNRIGFF.

This sequence joins TRBV24-1 and TRBJ2-5; 12 bases agree with TRBD1. The J segment lost 5 bases and the V segment lost 4 bases, leaving 7 bases of the junction unmatched. The CDR3 sequence is 16 residues long. Germline V lookup: CDR1 KGHDR, CDR2 SFDVKD. The CDR3 DNA reads TGTGCCACCAGTGACTCCGGGACAGGGGGCTGGGAGACCCAGTACTTC. This translates into CATSDSGTGGWETQYF.

The chain has TRBV7-9 and TRBJ2-7; TRBD2 agrees at 8 bases. The germline V gene has CDR1 SEHNR and CDR2 FQNEAQ (reference sequence). The CDR3 has 16 amino acids. V shed 5 bases and J 2 bases; nucleotides not matched to a gene: 11. CDR3 region: CASSARLAIRPYEQYF. DNA of the CDR3: TGTGCCAGCAGCGCCCGACTAGCGATCCGCCCCTACGAGCAGTACTTC.

This rearrangement joins TRBV30 to TRBJ1-6; 9 bases fit TRBD1. Germline values: CDR1 GTSNPN, CDR2 SVGIG (reference sequence). J was trimmed by 10 bases and V by 5 bases; bases with no gene match: 3. The CDR3 length is 12 residues. The CDR3 loop is CAWGQGLSPLHF. CDR3 sequence (DNA): TGTGCCTGGGGACAGGGGTTATCACCCCTCCACTTT.

The rearrangement joins TRBV19 to TRBJ1-5; D is uncertain. The CDR3 runs 17 residues. Per the germline V gene, CDR1 is LNHDA and CDR2 is SQIVND (reference sequence). With 9 bases removed from V and 1 base from J, the gap between germline ends came to 22 bases. The CDR3 loop reads CASPSPVARRSNQPQHF. The DNA of the CDR3 is TGTGCCAGCCCCTCCCCCGTGGCAAGAAGAAGCAATCAGCCCCAGCATTTT.

This clone is judged medium-sized. Other DNA sequences within the sample encode an identical CDR3. The rearrangement links TRBV7-2 to TRBJ2-5, with no clear D. Trimming took off 1 base at V and 2 bases at J, with 8 bases between the two ends. CDR3 size: 14 residues. CDR1 is SGHTA, CDR2 FQGNSA, per germline. Here the CDR3 reads CASSLVAAQETQYF. The CDR3 coding sequence is TGTGCCAGCAGCTTAGTAGCAGCTCAAGAGACCCAGTACTTC.